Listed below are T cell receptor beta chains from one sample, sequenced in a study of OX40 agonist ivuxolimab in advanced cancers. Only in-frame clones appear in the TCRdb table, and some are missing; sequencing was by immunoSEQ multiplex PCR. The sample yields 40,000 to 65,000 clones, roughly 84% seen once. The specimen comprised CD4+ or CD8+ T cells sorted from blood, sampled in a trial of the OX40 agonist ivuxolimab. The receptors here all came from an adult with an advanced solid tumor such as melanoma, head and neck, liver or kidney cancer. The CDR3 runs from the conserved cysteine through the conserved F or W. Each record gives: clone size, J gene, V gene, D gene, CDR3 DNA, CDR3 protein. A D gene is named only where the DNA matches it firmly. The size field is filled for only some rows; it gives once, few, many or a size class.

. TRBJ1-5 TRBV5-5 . TGTGCCAGCAGCCCCCGGGGGGGCGGGAATCAGCCCCAGCATTTT CASSPRGGGNQPQHF
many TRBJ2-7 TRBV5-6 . TGTGCCACCAGGACTGTTGCCGCTGGGGAGCAGTACTTC CATRTVAAGEQYF
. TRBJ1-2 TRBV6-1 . TGTGCCAGCAGTGAAGCGGGGGGGCCTAACTATGGCTACACCTTC CASSEAGGPNYGYTF
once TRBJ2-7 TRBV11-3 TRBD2 TGTGCCAGCAGCTTAGGAGGCGGGAGGGGGGTCGAGCAGTACTTC CASSLGGGRGVEQYF
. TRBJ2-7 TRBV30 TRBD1 TGTGCCTGGAGTAGAGGGACAGTGAGGGGCGAGCAGTACTTC CAWSRGTVRGEQYF
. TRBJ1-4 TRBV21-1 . TGTGCCAGCAGCAAACCGGGGCAGGGCGGTGAAAAACTGTTTTTT CASSKPGQGGEKLFF
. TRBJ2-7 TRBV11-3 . TGTGCCAGCAGCAGGGGGGTGACCCTAGACGAGCAGTACTTC CASSRGVTLDEQYF
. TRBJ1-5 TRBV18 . TGTGCCAGCTCACCCGAGAAAGCAGGGAGCGGCAATCAGCCCCAGCATTTT CASSPEKAGSGNQPQHF
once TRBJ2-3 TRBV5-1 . TGCGCCAGCAGCTCCGGGCAGTCCTTTATGGGAGATACGCAGTATTTT CASSSGQSFMGDTQYF
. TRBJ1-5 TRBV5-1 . TGCGCCAGCAGCTTGGATGACAGCTCGAGTCAGCCCCAGCATTTT CASSLDDSSSQPQHF
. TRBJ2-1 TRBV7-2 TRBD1 TGTGCCAGCAGCTTCGACAGGGCTGAGCAGTTCTTC CASSFDRAEQFF
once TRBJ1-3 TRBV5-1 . TGCGCCAGCAGCTTGCGAGGTTCTGGAAACACCATATATTTT CASSLRGSGNTIYF
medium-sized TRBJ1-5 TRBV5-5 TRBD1 TGTGCCAGCAGCTTGGAGAGACAGGGCACGCAGCCCCAGCATTTT CASSLERQGTQPQHF
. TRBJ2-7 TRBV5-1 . TGCGCCAGCTTTGAGGGACACCGCTACGAGCAGTACTTC CASFEGHRYEQYF
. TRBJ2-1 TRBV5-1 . TGCGCCAGCAGCTTGACCCGTAGCTCCTACAATGAGCAGTTCTTC CASSLTRSSYNEQFF
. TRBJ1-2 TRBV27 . TGTGCCAGCAGTTTAGATCCCAGGGGCCTATATGGCTACACCTTC CASSLDPRGLYGYTF
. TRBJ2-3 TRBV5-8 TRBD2 TGTGCCAGCAGCTTCGGGACTAGCGGGACTTTTATGGCAGATACGCAGTATTTT CASSFGTSGTFMADTQYF
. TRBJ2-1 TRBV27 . TGTGCCAGCAGTTTACCCCTGGGTAAGGAAGGAGGGAATGAGCAGTTCTTC CASSLPLGKEGGNEQFF
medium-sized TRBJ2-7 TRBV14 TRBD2 TGTGCCAGCAGCCAAGATATAGTTGGAGCGGGAGGGGGTGTCTACGAGCAGTACTTC CASSQDIVGAGGGVYEQYF
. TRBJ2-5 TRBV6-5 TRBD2 TGTGCCAGCAGTCCCGGGAGGGCTGAGACCCAGTACTTC CASSPGRAETQYF
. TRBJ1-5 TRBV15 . TGTGCCACCGGACGGGTAAATCAGCCCCAGCATTTT CATGRVNQPQHF
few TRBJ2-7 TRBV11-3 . TGTGCCAGCAGCTTAGTTGTCTACGAGCAGTACTTC CASSLVVYEQYF
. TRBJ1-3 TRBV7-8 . TGTGCCAGCAGCTTAGCGGGGCAGAGGAGCTCTGGAAACACCATATATTTT CASSLAGQRSSGNTIYF
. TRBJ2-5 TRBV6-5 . TGTGCCAGCAGTCTTTCACCGGCCGCAGAGACCCAGTACTTC CASSLSPAAETQYF
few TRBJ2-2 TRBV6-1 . TGTGCCAGCAGGCCGTCAAAGACCGGGGAGCTGTTTTTT CASRPSKTGELFF
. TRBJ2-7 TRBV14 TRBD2 TGTGCCAGCAGCCCACTAGCGGGAGTGGAAGAGCAGTACTTC CASSPLAGVEEQYF
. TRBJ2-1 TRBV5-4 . TGTGCCAGCAGCGTCGCGGTGGGTTCTAATGAGCAGTTCTTC CASSVAVGSNEQFF
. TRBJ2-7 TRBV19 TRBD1 TGTGCCAGCACAGGACAGGGGATTTACGAGCAGTACTTC CASTGQGIYEQYF
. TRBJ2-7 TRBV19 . TGTGCCAGTAGCGGAGATAGTCGTAGCTCCTACGAGCAGTACTTC CASSGDSRSSYEQYF
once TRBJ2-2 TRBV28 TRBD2 TGTGCCAGCAAATCCGGGCGGGAGACCGGGGAGCTGTTTTTT CASKSGRETGELFF
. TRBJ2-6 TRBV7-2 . TGTGCCAGCAGCCGTCGCGTCTCTGGGGCCAACGTCCTGACTTTC CASSRRVSGANVLTF
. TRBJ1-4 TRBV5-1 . TGCGCCAGCAGCTTGGACGGAGAAAAACTGTTTTTT CASSLDGEKLFF
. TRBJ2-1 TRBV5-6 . TGTGCCAGCAGCTTGGGACTAGTCGGTGAGCAGTTCTTC CASSLGLVGEQFF
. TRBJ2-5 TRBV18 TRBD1 TGTGCCAGCTCATATCCGGGACAGGGTGGCGAGACCCAGTACTTC CASSYPGQGGETQYF
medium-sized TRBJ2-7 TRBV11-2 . TGTGCCAGCAGCCCCCTGGCCTACGAGCAGTACTTC CASSPLAYEQYF
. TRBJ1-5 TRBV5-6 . TGTGCCAGCAGCTTGCGGTTAGGGCCCCAGCATTTT CASSLRLGPQHF